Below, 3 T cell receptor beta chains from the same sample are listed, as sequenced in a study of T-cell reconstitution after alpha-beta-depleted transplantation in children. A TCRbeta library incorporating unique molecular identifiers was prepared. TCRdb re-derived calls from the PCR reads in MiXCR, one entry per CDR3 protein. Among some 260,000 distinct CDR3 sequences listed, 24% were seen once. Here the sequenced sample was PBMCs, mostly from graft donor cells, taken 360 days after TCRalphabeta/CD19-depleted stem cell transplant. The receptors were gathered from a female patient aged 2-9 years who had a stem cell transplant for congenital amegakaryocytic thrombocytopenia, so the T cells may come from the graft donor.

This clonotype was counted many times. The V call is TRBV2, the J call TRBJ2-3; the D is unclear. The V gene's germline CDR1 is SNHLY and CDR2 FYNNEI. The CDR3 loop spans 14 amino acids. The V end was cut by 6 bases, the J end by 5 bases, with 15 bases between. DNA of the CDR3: TGTGCCAGCAGCGACCGGGCCTATCGAGATACGCAGTATTTT. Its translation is CASSDRAYRDTQYF.

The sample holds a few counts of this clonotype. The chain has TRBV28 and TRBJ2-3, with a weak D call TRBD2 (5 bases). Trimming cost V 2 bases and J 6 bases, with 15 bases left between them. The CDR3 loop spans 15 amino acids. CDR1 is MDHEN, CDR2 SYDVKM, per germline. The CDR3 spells CASSLSGSDLDTQYF. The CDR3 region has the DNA TGTGCCAGCAGTTTAAGTGGGAGCGACTTGGATACGCAGTATTTT.

CDR3 sequence (DNA): TGTGCCAGCAGTTTAGGGTCCGCGGGCAATCAGCCCCAGCATTTT. Translation: CASSLGSAGNQPQHF. This sequence joins TRBV12-3 or TRBV12-4 and TRBJ1-5; no firm D call. This CDR3 is built from 15 residues. V was trimmed by 1 base and J by 2 bases, leaving 9 bases between them.